This TCR beta chain emerged from a study of molecular identifiers for immune sequencing clone quantification. CDR3 length: 13 amino acids. The germline V gene encodes CDR1 SEHNR and CDR2 FQNEAQ (reference sequence). Trimming stripped 3 bases from V and 4 bases from J, with 10 bases between. This clonotype was found many times. Antigen: not known. Study-level points and caveats: Effector cells kept over 98% of their molecules in clones above 20 RNA copies, while naive cells kept under 1% there.

Listed TCR primers and previously described methods were used for bulk TCR libraries. TCRdb re-called the PCR reads through MiXCR, storing one row per CDR3 protein. The sample lists about 320,000 distinct CDR3 sequences; over 20% were seen once. The chain carries TRBV7-9 and TRBJ2-7, with D possibly being TRBD1 (7 bases). This clonotype was obtained from a human donor in good health. Some libraries in this study had Jurkat cell RNA spiked in. The sequenced material came from naive CD8+ T cells from blood, with Jurkat cell RNA spiked in. Documented subset: FACS-sorted CD8+CD4-CCR7+CD45RA+ naive T cells. For the CDR3, the DNA is TGTGCCAGCAGCTTGCCAGGGGGGTACGAGCAGTACTTC. As protein: CASSLPGGYEQYF. Full variable domain (outside the CDR3, taken from reference TRBV7-9 and TRBJ2-7): DTGVSQNPRHKITKRGQNVTFRCDPISEHNRLYWYRQTLGQGPEFLTYFQNEAQLEKSRLLSDRFSAERPKGSFSTLEIQRTEQGDSAMYLCASSLPGGYEQYFGPGTRLTVT.